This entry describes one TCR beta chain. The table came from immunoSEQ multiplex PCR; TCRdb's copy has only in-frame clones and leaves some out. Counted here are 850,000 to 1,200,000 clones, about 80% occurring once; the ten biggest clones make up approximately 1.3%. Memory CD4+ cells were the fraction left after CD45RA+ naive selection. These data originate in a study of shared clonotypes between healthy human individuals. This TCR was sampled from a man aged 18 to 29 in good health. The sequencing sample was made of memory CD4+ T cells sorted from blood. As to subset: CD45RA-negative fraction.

In DNA, the CDR3 is TGTGCCAGCATGTGGGACAGCTCCTATGAGCAGTTCTTC. It specifies CASMWDSSYEQFF. The V and J genes are TRBV2 and TRBJ2-1, with TRBD1 identical over 7 bases. Looked up from germline, CDR1 is SNHLY and CDR2 is FYNNEI. V shed 7 bases, J shed 8 bases, and the junction held 8 bases outside the gene matches. The CDR3 has 13 amino acids.